This T cell receptor (beta chain) stems from a study of T cell repertoires in cytomegalovirus infection. Looking at the study overall: From public TCR beta signatures came an indication of both CMV infection and matching HLA type.

Broader study findings: Clonotype analysis showed dominance of the ex vivo response by HLA-C-restricted CMV-specific TCR beta clonotypes. CMV carriers with the relevant HLA were identified by cumulative public TCR beta family frequency.

To note about this clonotype: Its antigen remains unknown.

Each CDR3 protein is one row after TCRdb ran MiXCR on the reads. There are some 400,000 distinct CDR3 sequences in the sample; approximately 30% occur only once, and roughly an eighth lies in the top ten. This TCR was sampled from a human donor in good health (CMV status not recorded). Some clones in this sample may be carry-over from other donors' samples. Sample: PBMCs.

This chain's CDR3 is CASGAGTGSPWETQYF. Written as DNA, the CDR3 is TGTGCTAGTGGTGCCGGGACAGGGTCCCCGTGGGAGACCCAGTACTTC. The chain uses TRBV12-5 and TRBJ2-5; 9 bases agree with TRBD1. CDR1 is LGHNT and CDR2 is FRNRAP in the germline V gene. This CDR3 is 16 amino acids long. Losses at the gene ends were 5 bases for V and 5 bases for J; bases not matched to a gene: 12.